This T cell receptor (beta chain) was sequenced in a study of PD-1 blockade in classical Hodgkin lymphoma. On the study more broadly: Patients were treated with nivolumab at 3 mg/kg, and this was given intravenously every 2 weeks. Findings and limits, study-wide: For complete responders, baseline diversity was comparable to that of newly diagnosed patients.

The protocol was immunoSEQ multiplex PCR, while the TCRdb copy is restricted to in-frame clones and leaves out a portion. The table shows over 15,000 clones, with 70% to 80% occurring only once. All trial patients relapsed after autologous stem cell transplantation. Responses achieved at best were complete response, partial response or progressive disease. Remarks on this clone: Its antigen is not known.

V lost 6 bases and J 6 bases, leaving 12 bases between the germline ends. This CDR3 contains 13 residues. Looked up from germline, CDR1 is MNHEY and CDR2 is SVGAGI. Here the sequenced sample was peripheral blood mononuclear cells (PBMCs), taken before the second cycle of nivolumab. This clonotype was sampled from a human donor with classical Hodgkin lymphoma. The chain carries TRBV6-5 and TRBJ2-1, with D unclear. In nucleotides, the CDR3 is TGTGCCAGCAGCCCCGGAAGCCCCAATGAGCAGTTCTTC. It translates to CASSPGSPNEQFF.